The present entry profiles one TCR beta chain with its context. The antigen is undetermined. There are 19 residues in the CDR3. Germline V lookup: CDR1 SGHTA, CDR2 FQGNSA. Trimming removed 5 bases from V and 3 bases from J; junction bases left unmatched: 19. The data derive from a study of cytomegalovirus exposure and HLA in healthy donors. Overall study findings and caveats: According to a later analysis, TCR clusters from the first cohort tended to co-occur in the 110 or so validation repertoires. According to the study, approximately 150 TCR beta chains were cytomegalovirus-associated. Reported performance of the classifier showed diagnosis of cytomegalovirus status with high specificity and sensitivity.

Using immunoSEQ multiplex PCR, the repertoire was profiled, and TCRdb retains in-frame clones only, with some absent. In the table there are hundreds of thousands of clones, approximately 87% of which are singletons. This rearrangement joins TRBV7-2 to TRBJ2-7; TRBD1 matches at 10 bases. Sequencing was done on a sample of PBMCs. The TCR was taken from a man aged 18 to 30 in good health and CMV-seronegative. CDR3 sequence: CASSPHPGQGLTSGYEQYF. The CDR3 DNA is TGTGCCAGCAGCCCGCATCCGGGACAGGGGTTAACTAGCGGCTACGAGCAGTACTTC.